This T cell receptor beta chain was observed in a study of graft-versus-host responses after intestinal transplantation. To note about this clone: Its specificity is not known.

Using immunoSEQ multiplex PCR, the repertoire was profiled, and TCRdb retains in-frame clones only, with some absent. Altogether fewer than 55,000 clones are present, approximately 95% being singletons, with the ten largest covering under 0.25%. The receptor comes from a human donor who was the organ donor for an intestinal transplant. The starting material was unstimulated CD8+ T cells sorted from spleen or lymph node cells, obtained before transplant.

The CDR3 reads CASSFSSGSNQPQHF. CDR3 DNA: TGCGCCAGCAGCTTCTCCAGTGGTAGCAATCAGCCCCAGCATTTT. The V and J genes are TRBV5-1 and TRBJ1-5; D unclear. The CDR3 sequence is 15 residues long. Looked up from germline, CDR1 is SGHRS and CDR2 is YFSETQ. Trimming left V 2 bases short and J 0 bases short, with 9 bases between.